This T cell receptor beta chain is drawn from a study of cytotoxic CD8 clonotypes in ibrutinib-treated CLL. Broader study findings: Treatment left the uncommon public clonotypes either contracted or stable in frequency.

With regard to this clone: The antigen is unknown.

The CDR3 loop spans 15 amino acids. V shed 2 bases, J shed 5 bases, and the junction held 7 bases outside the gene matches. Germline CDR1 is MGHRA and CDR2 is YSYEKL. Using immunoSEQ multiplex PCR, the repertoire was profiled, and TCRdb retains in-frame clones only, with some absent. Among roughly 300,000 clones listed, less than 85% were seen once. The receptor's source is a human donor with chronic lymphocytic leukemia. The sequences come from PBMCs, collected at disease progression, from a patient treated with ibrutinib. The V gene is TRBV4-1, the J gene TRBJ2-5, with 8 bases fitting TRBD1. The CDR3 sequence is CASSQTGGWLETQYF. DNA for the CDR3: TGCGCCAGCAGCCAAACAGGGGGGTGGCTGGAGACCCAGTACTTC.